This T cell receptor beta chain was captured in a study of cytomegalovirus exposure and HLA in healthy donors. Study findings and constraints: Information on immune exposure was restricted to one variable (CMV serostatus).

Use of 60 Vbeta and 13 Jbeta primers characterized the PCR. TCRdb's table, derived via immunoSEQ multiplex PCR, lists solely in-frame clones and lacks some. The sample yields approximately 110,000 clones, around 69% seen once. To note about this clone: The antigen is not known.

Sequencing was carried out using PBMCs. The sequence derives from a woman in her thirties or forties in good health and CMV-seropositive.

CDR3 coding DNA: TGCGCCAGAACCTCCGTCGGGGGGGCTAATGAAAAACTGTTTTTT. Protein product: CARTSVGGANEKLFF. The J gene is TRBJ1-4, the V gene TRBV4-1; D possibly corresponds to TRBD1 (5 bases). Trimming removed 9 bases at V and 3 bases at J, with 17 bases between. The CDR3 runs to 15 residues. From germline, CDR1 is MGHRA and CDR2 YSYEKL.